These 11 T cell receptor delta chains share one sample of origin, sequenced in a study of gamma-delta T cells after stem cell transplantation. TCRdb re-called the RT-PCR reads via CATT. Among about 2,800 delta-chain clones, 3.5% to 4.5% were seen once, and the ten largest hold about 14%. The sequencing input was gamma-delta T cells. These receptors were taken from a human donor. It is not recorded whose cells these are; they may come from a transplant donor.

This clone was counted between two and nine times. V and J are TRDV2 and TRDJ1; D uncertain. The germline V and J ends were trimmed by 3 bases and 0 bases, with 28 bases remaining between them. Germline CDR1 and CDR2: GEAIGNYY and EKD. The CDR3 runs to 20 residues. The CDR3 DNA is TGTGCCTGTGACCCGATCTGGTCGTTCGAACCGAACCAATACACCGATAAACTCATCTTT. This codes for CACDPIWSFEPNQYTDKLIF.

This clone was seen only a few times. The rearrangement uses TRDV2 and TRDJ3; 13 nucleotides line up with TRDD3. The length of the CDR3 is 19 residues. Germline values: CDR1 GEAIGNYY, CDR2 EKD. V lost 2 bases, J lost 1 base, and 4 bases stayed unmatched. CDR3 DNA sequence: TGTGCCTGTGACAAACTGGGGGATACGGCGTCCTGGGACACCCGACAGATGTTTTTC. It specifies CACDKLGDTASWDTRQMFF.

This clone is categorized as medium-sized (0.01 to 0.1%). A far bigger clonotype differs at one base, so this is likely a read error. The V gene is TRDV2, the J gene TRDJ1; 12 nucleotides align to TRDD3. CDR1 is GEAIGNYY, CDR2 EKD, per germline. The CDR3 extends over 18 amino acids. Here the CDR3 reads CARDPLGDTLPHTDKLIF. CDR3 DNA sequence: TGTGCCCGTGACCCACTGGGGGATACCCTCCCACACACCGATAAACTCATCTTT.

By share, this clone ranks as medium-sized. The chain carries TRDV2 and TRDJ1; 9 bases match TRDD3. The CDR3 totals 19 residues. V shed 0 bases and J 0 bases; nucleotides not matched to a gene: 13. The germline V gene has CDR1 GEAIGNYY and CDR2 EKD. The CDR3 reads CACDTVSRTGGTYTDKLIF. The CDR3 DNA is TGTGCCTGTGACACCGTCTCCCGCACTGGGGGAACGTACACCGATAAACTCATCTTT.

Remarks on this clone: This specimen includes other DNA sequences encoding the same CDR3. V gene TRDV2 combines with J gene TRDJ1; 8 bases are shared with TRDD3. J gave up 2 bases and V 0 bases, and 22 bases lay outside the gene matches. Looked up from germline, CDR1 is GEAIGNYY and CDR2 is EKD. CDR3 length: 21 residues. The DNA of the CDR3 is TGTGCCTGTGACACCGTGGGGCGGCGCTGGGGGACCAAAAACTATACCGATAAACTCATCTTT. Its protein product is CACDTVGRRWGTKNYTDKLIF.

Concerning this clone itself: A far bigger clonotype differs at one base, so this is likely a read error. Other nucleotide sequences from this sample produce the same CDR3. V usage is TRDV2 and J usage is TRDJ1, with D possibly matching TRDD1 (6 bases). Germline V CDR1 and CDR2: GEAIGNYY, EKD. CDR3 length: 15 residues. The CDR3 DNA follows: TGTGCCTGTGACACCGTCGGGGAAGAAGGAAATAAACTCATCTTC. Amino acid sequence: CACDTVGEEGNKLIF.

This clone has more than one count but fewer than ten. This sequence joins TRDV2 and TRDJ1; 13 bases map to TRDD3. The CDR3 length is 20 residues. The germline CDR1 and CDR2 sequences are GEAIGNYY and EKD. The junction had 12 bases not matched to a gene; V was cut back by 0 bases and J by 0 bases. CDR3 sequence (DNA): TGTGCCTGTGACACCTTACTGGGGGATACGCGGGGACCGTACACCGATAAACTCATCTTT. Protein sequence: CACDTLLGDTRGPYTDKLIF.

This clone rates as medium-sized (0.01 to 0.1%). Other DNA sequences in this sample translate to the same CDR3. This chain uses TRDV2 with TRDJ1; a possible D gene is TRDD3 (6 bases). The CDR3 has 21 residues. CDR1 and CDR2 (germline): GEAIGNYY, EKD. The V gene lost 2 bases and the J gene lost 0 bases, with 30 bases spanning the gap. In nucleotides, the CDR3 is TGTGCCTGTGACAGAGTACTGGGTTCTCCGTCGTTTCCCTCGTACACCGATAAACTCATCTTT. This encodes CACDRVLGSPSFPSYTDKLIF.

This clone was seen a few times. This chain uses TRDV2 with TRDJ1; 12 bases are a match to TRDD3. Germline V gene data show CDR1 as GEAIGNYY and CDR2 as EKD. The CDR3 totals 18 residues. Trimming cost V 0 bases and J 4 bases; bases outside gene matches: 11. CDR3 DNA sequence: TGTGCCTGTGACACCGGCAATCTGGGGGATACGCGATTCGATAAACTCATCTTT. Amino acids: CACDTGNLGDTRFDKLIF.

This clone was counted between two and nine times. At one of its ends the junction is not consistent with the germline gene, which may arise from a read error. The chain employs TRDV2 and TRDJ3, with 7 bases that match TRDD3. CDR1 and CDR2 (germline): GEAIGNYY, EKD. The CDR3 runs to 19 residues. The CDR3 DNA follows: TGTGCCCGTGACACCGTTAGTGGGGGAAGCTCCTGGGACACCCGACAGATGTTTTTC. The encoded protein is CARDTVSGGSSWDTRQMFF.

This clone was detected a few times. A far larger clone is one base from this, pointing to a likely read error. The sample contains more than one DNA sequence encoding this CDR3. The chain carries TRDV2 and TRDJ1; 11 bases fit TRDD3. V trimming: 0 bases; J trimming: 5 bases; junction bases outside the gene matches: 7. The germline gives CDR1 GEAIGNYY, CDR2 EKD. The CDR3 consists of 16 residues. The CDR3 loop reads CACDTVGDTITDKLIF. The CDR3 DNA is TGTGCCTGTGACACCGTGGGGGATACGATCACTGATAAACTCATCTTT.